Listed below are T cell receptor beta chains from one sample, sequenced in a study of T cells after yellow fever vaccination. TCRdb re-called the 5' RACE reads through MiXCR, storing one row per CDR3 protein. The sample has hundreds of thousands of distinct CDR3 sequences; 8% to 10% are singletons. Specimen: PBMCs, collected on the day of the first yellow fever vaccination. The origin of the receptors is a man between 18 and 35 years old who received the YFV17D yellow fever vaccine. Both conserved end residues are part of each CDR3. D genes are given only for firm matches. Only some rows state a clone size, as once, few, many or a class for expanded clones.

V	size	J	D	CDR3	DNA
TRBV7-9	few	TRBJ1-1	TRBD1	CASSLAPGQGRRAGAFF	TGTGCCAGCAGCTTAGCACCGGGACAGGGAAGGAGGGCGGGAGCTTTCTTT
TRBV18	NA	TRBJ2-4	TRBD1	CASSWDRSIQYF	TGTGCCAGCTCTTGGGACAGAAGCATTCAGTACTTC
TRBV4-1	NA	TRBJ1-5	NA	CASSQEAGPQHF	TGCGCCAGCAGCCAAGAGGCAGGGCCCCAGCATTTT
TRBV15	NA	TRBJ2-7	TRBD1	CATSRRDGTGSYEQYF	TGTGCCACCAGCAGACGGGACGGGACAGGCTCCTACGAGCAGTACTTC
TRBV11-2	few	TRBJ2-7	TRBD1	CASSLHRGSWEQYF	TGTGCCAGCAGCTTACACAGGGGATCCTGGGAGCAGTACTTC
TRBV12-3/TRBV12-4	many	TRBJ1-2	TRBD1	CASEGAEGYTF	TGTGCCAGCGAGGGGGCTGAGGGCTACACCTTC
TRBV2	few	TRBJ1-5	NA	CASSGGAGSGQPQHF	TGTGCCAGCAGTGGGGGGGCAGGGTCGGGACAGCCCCAGCATTTT
TRBV7-2	few	TRBJ1-2	NA	CASSRTGSLGYTF	TGTGCCAGCAGCCGTACAGGGTCTCTCGGCTACACCTTC
TRBV7-3	NA	TRBJ2-1	NA	CASNGGGAGDEQFF	TGTGCCAGCAACGGTGGGGGGGCCGGCGATGAGCAGTTCTTC
TRBV5-1	NA	TRBJ2-3	TRBD2	CASSMQRGDTQYF	TGCGCCAGCAGCATGCAGCGGGGTGATACGCAGTATTTT
TRBV7-8	many	TRBJ1-5	NA	CASSSHDSGGNQPQHF	TGTGCCAGCAGCTCCCACGACAGCGGGGGCAATCAGCCCCAGCATTTT
TRBV20-1	NA	TRBJ2-2	NA	CSARRGGINTGELFF	TGCAGTGCTAGGAGGGGGGGGATCAACACCGGGGAGCTGTTTTTT
TRBV7-9	NA	TRBJ2-2	NA	CASSSPSGMFTGELFF	TGTGCCAGCAGCTCCCCCTCAGGGATGTTCACCGGGGAGCTGTTTTTT
TRBV10-1	many	TRBJ2-7	TRBD1	CASSEAAGGFDEQYF	TGCGCCAGCAGTGAGGCGGCAGGGGGATTTGACGAGCAGTACTTC
TRBV4-3	NA	TRBJ2-5	TRBD2	CASSFGLAQETQYF	TGCGCCAGCAGCTTCGGACTAGCCCAAGAGACCCAGTACTTC
TRBV7-2	NA	TRBJ2-5	TRBD2	CASSLGQGLAAKETQYF	TGTGCCAGCAGCTTAGGCCAAGGACTAGCGGCAAAAGAGACCCAGTACTTC
TRBV11-2	NA	TRBJ2-1	NA	CASSLVRGVFNEQFF	TGTGCCAGCAGCTTAGTTCGGGGTGTCTTTAATGAGCAGTTCTTC
TRBV9	NA	TRBJ2-3	NA	CASSVALDLTDTQYF	TGTGCCAGCAGCGTAGCTCTGGACCTCACAGATACGCAGTATTTT
TRBV12-3/TRBV12-4	many	TRBJ1-2	NA	CASSFAGDGYTF	TGTGCCAGCAGTTTTGCCGGCGATGGCTACACCTTC
TRBV6-1	NA	TRBJ1-5	TRBD1	CASRNRGNQPQHF	TGTGCCAGCAGAAACAGGGGGAATCAGCCCCAGCATTTT
TRBV4-1	few	TRBJ2-7	TRBD2	CASSPTPGLANEQYF	TGCGCCAGCAGCCCAACCCCAGGACTAGCGAACGAGCAGTACTTC
TRBV7-2	few	TRBJ1-1	TRBD1	CASSPYTGTDSEAFF	TGTGCCAGCAGCCCTTATACCGGGACAGATTCTGAAGCTTTCTTT
TRBV20-1	few	TRBJ2-3	TRBD2	CSAHVPGLAGPTDTQYF	TGCAGTGCTCACGTACCCGGACTAGCGGGGCCGACAGATACGCAGTATTTT
TRBV6-1	few	TRBJ2-5	TRBD2	CASSETGLAGGETQYF	TGTGCCAGCAGTGAAACAGGACTAGCGGGCGGGGAGACCCAGTACTTC
TRBV21-1	NA	TRBJ2-5	NA	CASSNPTEETQYF	TGTGCCAGCAGCAACCCAACCGAGGAGACCCAGTACTTC
TRBV12-3/TRBV12-4	many	TRBJ2-2	NA	CASSLQGTNTGELFF	TGTGCCAGCAGTTTACAGGGTACGAACACCGGGGAGCTGTTTTTT
TRBV9	NA	TRBJ2-6	TRBD1	CASSSTGGSGANVLTF	TGTGCCAGCAGCAGCACAGGGGGATCTGGGGCCAACGTCCTGACTTTC
TRBV5-1	NA	TRBJ1-1	NA	CASSTFDRDGTEAFF	TGCGCCAGCAGCACCTTCGACAGAGATGGCACTGAAGCTTTCTTT
TRBV6-5	many	TRBJ2-7	NA	CASSYGGIEQYF	TGTGCCAGCAGTTACGGTGGGATAGAGCAGTACTTC
TRBV11-2	NA	TRBJ2-3	TRBD2	CASSYSGGSWDTQYF	TGTGCCAGCAGCTATAGCGGGGGGTCCTGGGATACGCAGTATTTT
TRBV29-1	few	TRBJ2-5	TRBD2	CSVWGLAGEETQYF	TGCAGCGTATGGGGACTAGCGGGCGAAGAGACCCAGTACTTC
TRBV4-3	few	TRBJ1-3	NA	CASSQDRAYSGNTIYF	TGCGCCAGCAGCCAAGATAGAGCGTACTCTGGAAACACCATATATTTT
TRBV6-1	NA	TRBJ2-3	TRBD2	CASSTHSGGAIDTQYF	TGTGCCAGCAGTACACATAGCGGGGGGGCAATAGATACGCAGTATTTT
TRBV5-6	few	TRBJ1-4	NA	CASSPGTQNEKLFF	TGTGCCAGCAGCCCCGGGACGCAAAATGAAAAACTGTTTTTT
TRBV5-6	few	TRBJ2-4	NA	CASSFYAKNIQYF	TGTGCCAGCAGCTTTTATGCCAAAAACATTCAGTACTTC
TRBV20-1	NA	TRBJ2-5	TRBD2	CSASGGAVVKTQYF	TGCAGTGCTAGCGGGGGGGCCGTGGTAAAGACCCAGTACTTC
TRBV5-1	few	TRBJ2-3	TRBD2	CASSGGDYTTDTQYF	TGCGCCAGCAGCGGAGGGGACTACACCACAGATACGCAGTATTTT
TRBV30	NA	TRBJ2-1	TRBD1	CAWNPKTGPRPFF	TGTGCCTGGAATCCTAAGACAGGGCCGAGGCCGTTCTTC
TRBV7-9	NA	TRBJ1-1	NA	CASERTEAFF	TGTGCCTCTGAGCGTACTGAAGCTTTCTTT
TRBV7-2	few	TRBJ2-2	NA	CASSPRPTGELFF	TGTGCCAGCAGCCCCCGCCCTACCGGGGAGCTGTTTTTT
TRBV6-1	many	TRBJ1-3	NA	CASRGDTSGNTIYF	TGTGCCAGCAGGGGGGACACCTCTGGAAACACCATATATTTT
TRBV11-2	NA	TRBJ2-6	NA	CASSLQTSGANVLTF	TGTGCCAGCAGCTTACAGACCTCTGGGGCCAACGTCCTGACTTTC
TRBV20-1	few	TRBJ2-3	TRBD2	CSAISGAPTDTQYF	TGCAGTGCTATTAGCGGGGCCCCCACAGATACGCAGTATTTT
TRBV10-3	NA	TRBJ2-3	TRBD2	CAIRVAGGPTDTQYF	TGTGCCATCAGGGTAGCGGGGGGGCCCACAGATACGCAGTATTTT
TRBV4-3	many	TRBJ1-2	NA	CASSQGDRSDGYTF	TGCGCCAGCAGCCAAGGCGACAGATCCGACGGCTACACCTTC
TRBV2	NA	TRBJ2-1	NA	CASSEARTGNNEQFF	TGTGCCAGCAGTGAAGCACGGACGGGAAACAATGAGCAGTTCTTC
TRBV12-3/TRBV12-4	NA	TRBJ2-7	NA	CASSMGHYEQYF	TGTGCCAGCAGCATGGGCCACTACGAGCAGTACTTC
TRBV7-8	NA	TRBJ2-1	NA	CASSNPISDRRHEQFF	TGTGCCAGCAGCAACCCTATCTCCGACAGACGACATGAGCAGTTCTTC
TRBV6-1	few	TRBJ1-5	NA	CASGVASDQPQHF	TGTGCCAGCGGGGTAGCATCCGATCAGCCCCAGCATTTT
TRBV7-2	few	TRBJ1-1	NA	CASSGRTAEAFF	TGTGCCAGCAGCGGACGGACGGCTGAAGCTTTCTTT
TRBV21-1	many	TRBJ1-1	NA	CASSKDGTADLGNTEAFF	TGTGCCAGCAGCAAGGATGGGACGGCCGATTTAGGTAACACTGAAGCTTTCTTT
TRBV5-6	few	TRBJ2-3	TRBD1	CASSLGRQGQYF	TGTGCCAGCAGCTTGGGCAGACAGGGGCAGTATTTT